These T cell receptor beta chains were read from a single sample in a study of CD8+ T cells in alopecia areata. This table comes from immunoSEQ multiplex PCR, and its TCRdb copy is limited to in-frame clones, with some not included. The sample yields about 150,000 clones, about 51% seen once. This sample comprised CD8+ T cells sorted from blood, obtained at week 0. The receptors were sampled from a human donor with alopecia areata. Both conserved end residues are part of each CDR3. D genes are given only for firm matches. The listing skips clone size in some rows; elsewhere it reads once, few, many or a size class.

clone_size j_call d_call v_call cdr3_nt cdr3_aa
NA TRBJ2-1 NA TRBV7-2 TGTGCCAGCAGCCCCGTTTTAGGCCCCTTATACAATGAGCAGTTCTTC CASSPVLGPLYNEQFF
NA TRBJ2-7 NA TRBV5-6 TGTGCCAGCAGCTTACGCTCCTACGAGCAGTACTTC CASSLRSYEQYF
NA TRBJ1-1 NA TRBV7-3 TGTGCCAGCAGCTTAGTGTCGAGGGGTGAAGCTTTCTTT CASSLVSRGEAFF
few TRBJ2-5 NA TRBV4-3 TGCGCCAGCAGCCAAGTGCAAGGGGAGACCCAGTACTTC CASSQVQGETQYF
NA TRBJ2-1 NA TRBV28 TGTGCCAGCAGTCCCGGCGGAGCCCAGAATGAGCAGTTCTTC CASSPGGAQNEQFF
NA TRBJ2-5 NA TRBV7-8 TGTGCCAGCAGTTGGGGGACGGCTGAGACCCAGTACTTC CASSWGTAETQYF
once TRBJ1-5 NA TRBV7-2 TGTGCCAGCAGCTTAGGCGTAGGAGGTAATCAGCCCCAGCATTTT CASSLGVGGNQPQHF
few TRBJ1-1 NA TRBV19 TGTGCCAGTAGTCAAGGACACCAGAAGGCTGAAGCTTTCTTT CASSQGHQKAEAFF
NA TRBJ2-3 NA TRBV11-1 TGTGCCAGCAGCGACGACCCGGATACGCAGTATTTT CASSDDPDTQYF
few TRBJ2-7 NA TRBV25-1 TGTGCCAGCAGTGAAGGTAGACTCTTCAGCTCCTACGAGCAGTACTTC CASSEGRLFSSYEQYF
NA TRBJ2-1 NA TRBV7-9 TGTGCCAGCAGCTTAGCTGAGCAGTTCTTC CASSLAEQFF
few TRBJ2-7 NA TRBV2 TGTGCCAGCACCCCCTCCCTCGAGCAGTACTTC CASTPSLEQYF
few TRBJ1-1 NA TRBV27 TGTGCCAGCAGTTTCGGCAGGACGAACACTGAAGCTTTCTTT CASSFGRTNTEAFF
NA TRBJ1-2 NA TRBV29-1 TGCAGCGTCGCAGCAGGGGAAAGTGGCTACACCTTC CSVAAGESGYTF
NA TRBJ2-7 NA TRBV7-6 TGTGCCAGCAGCTTAGGAAAGGGAGTCTCCTACGAGCAGTACTTC CASSLGKGVSYEQYF
NA TRBJ1-2 NA TRBV29-1 TGCAGCGTTGAGTGGGCAGTAAAGAACTATGGCTACACCTTC CSVEWAVKNYGYTF
NA TRBJ1-1 NA TRBV10-3 TGTGCCACTCAGACAGGAGAAAACACTGAAGCTTTCTTT CATQTGENTEAFF
few TRBJ2-7 NA TRBV30 TGTGCCTGGATGAGAACAGGCTCCTACGAGCAGTACTTC CAWMRTGSYEQYF
NA TRBJ1-1 NA TRBV30 TGTGCCTGGAGTGTCAACAGGAACACTGAAGCTTTCTTT CAWSVNRNTEAFF
NA TRBJ2-7 NA TRBV29-1 TGCAGCGTTGTCTCGGACGGAATCTACGAGCAGTACTTC CSVVSDGIYEQYF
NA TRBJ2-1 NA TRBV30 TGTGCCTGGAGTCCTAGGGGTTTTGAGCAGTTCTTC CAWSPRGFEQFF
few TRBJ1-1 NA TRBV30 TGTGCCTGGAGTGGATGGGAGAACACTGAAGCTTTCTTT CAWSGWENTEAFF
few TRBJ2-1 NA TRBV4-3 TGCGCCAGCAGCCAAGGGGCGGGGGCTAGGAATGAGCAGTTCTTC CASSQGAGARNEQFF
NA TRBJ2-3 NA TRBV2 TGTGCCAACTTACGCACAGATACGCAGTATTTT CANLRTDTQYF
NA TRBJ2-5 TRBD2 TRBV6-5 TGTGCCAGCAGTTACTCAGCGGGGGAAAGGGAGACCCAGTACTTC CASSYSAGERETQYF
NA TRBJ2-2 NA TRBV29-1 TGCAGCGTGGGTGGTGAGGTCAACACCGGGGAGCTGTTTTTT CSVGGEVNTGELFF
NA TRBJ1-1 NA TRBV15 TGTGCCACCGGTGGAACGACGAAGAACACTGAAGCTTTCTTT CATGGTTKNTEAFF
NA TRBJ1-5 TRBD1 TRBV6-5 TGTGCCAGCAGCCCCGTCGGACAGGGAGATCAGCCCCAGCATTTT CASSPVGQGDQPQHF
NA TRBJ1-1 NA TRBV5-6 TGTGCCAGCAGCCTAGGCAGTAACGCTGAAGCTTTCTTT CASSLGSNAEAFF
NA TRBJ1-6 NA TRBV27 TGTGCCAGCAGCCGGGACCCGGGCGGCTCCTATAATTCACCCCTCCACTTT CASSRDPGGSYNSPLHF
NA TRBJ1-1 NA TRBV29-1 TGCAGCGCCATCGCCAGGGAAGCTTTCTTT CSAIAREAFF
NA TRBJ1-2 TRBD1 TRBV9 TGTGCCAGCAGCCCCCAGGGGGTTCGCTATGGCTACACCTTC CASSPQGVRYGYTF
NA TRBJ1-2 TRBD1 TRBV18 TGTGCCAGCTCACCACCCGGGACAGACCACTATGGCTACACCTTC CASSPPGTDHYGYTF
NA TRBJ1-4 NA TRBV11-2 TGTGCCAGCAGGAGAAAAGGGGCAGGCAATGAAAAACTGTTTTTT CASRRKGAGNEKLFF
few TRBJ1-6 NA TRBV21-1 TGTGCCAGCAGCAATGAATTGGGGGGACTCCCCAGATATAAGGGCAATTCACCCCTCCACTTT CASSNELGGLPRYKGNSPLHF
NA TRBJ2-7 TRBD1 TRBV29-1 TGCAGCGTTGAGACAGGGGCTTCCTACGAGCAGTACTTC CSVETGASYEQYF
few TRBJ1-1 NA TRBV29-1 TGCAGCGTACCGAAGAGGGGGTCGAACACTGAAGCTTTCTTT CSVPKRGSNTEAFF
NA TRBJ2-7 NA TRBV29-1 TGCAGCGTTGTTTCTTCCTACGAGCAGTACTTC CSVVSSYEQYF
NA TRBJ2-1 NA TRBV15 TGTGCCACCAGCGGATCCCCGAGTAGTATTGAGCAGTTCTTC CATSGSPSSIEQFF
NA TRBJ1-1 NA TRBV19 TGTGCCTCAAAACCCCCAGCGTTGAACACTGAAGCTTTCTTT CASKPPALNTEAFF
NA TRBJ1-6 TRBD1 TRBV25-1 TGTGCCAGCAGGACAGGGGTGAGGTCACCCCTCCACTTT CASRTGVRSPLHF
NA TRBJ1-1 NA TRBV6-5 TGTGCCAGCAGTGGTAGCACTGAAGCTTTCTTT CASSGSTEAFF
NA TRBJ2-3 NA TRBV5-6 TGTGCCAGCAGCAGCTCAGATACGCAGTATTTT CASSSSDTQYF